What follows describes a single T cell receptor beta chain. Antigen: not known. Assay: immunoSEQ multiplex PCR; the TCRdb copy retains only in-frame clones and omits some. The sample has roughly 2.2 million clones; about nine tenths are singletons. This sample was included in a study of shared clonotypes between healthy human individuals. Study background: Used for every donor were three CD4 naive, three CD4 memory, two CD8 naive and one CD8 memory plate.

Trimming at V came to 3 bases and at J to 5 bases, leaving 17 bases not matched to a gene. The CDR3 totals 18 residues. CDR1 SGDLS and CDR2 YYNGEE come from the germline V gene. Whole-study findings and limits: At large depth, rarefaction still showed sorted-subset sequencing to be incomplete. Naive subsets tended to show greater estimated richness than memory subsets.

The material sequenced was naive CD4+ T cells from PBMCs. As to subset: CD45RA+ positively selected. This chain uses TRBV9 with TRBJ1-1; TRBD1 matches at 9 bases. This clonotype was obtained from a man aged 18 to 35 in good health. Some clones in this sample may be carry-over from other donors' samples. CDR3 region: CASSARFGQGWLGTEAFF. In nucleotides, the CDR3 is TGTGCCAGCAGCGCCAGATTTGGACAGGGGTGGTTGGGGACTGAAGCTTTCTTT.